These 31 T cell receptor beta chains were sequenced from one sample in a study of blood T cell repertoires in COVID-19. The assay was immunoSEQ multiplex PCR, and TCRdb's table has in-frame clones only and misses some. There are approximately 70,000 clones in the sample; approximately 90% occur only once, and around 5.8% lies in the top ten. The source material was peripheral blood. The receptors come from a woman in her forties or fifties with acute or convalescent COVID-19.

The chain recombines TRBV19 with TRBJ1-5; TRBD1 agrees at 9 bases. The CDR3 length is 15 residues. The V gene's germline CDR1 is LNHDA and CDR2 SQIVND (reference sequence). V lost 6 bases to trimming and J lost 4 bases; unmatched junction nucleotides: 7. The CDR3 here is CASSITGGANQPQHF. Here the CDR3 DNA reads TGTGCCAGTAGCATTACAGGGGGCGCGAATCAGCCCCAGCATTTT.

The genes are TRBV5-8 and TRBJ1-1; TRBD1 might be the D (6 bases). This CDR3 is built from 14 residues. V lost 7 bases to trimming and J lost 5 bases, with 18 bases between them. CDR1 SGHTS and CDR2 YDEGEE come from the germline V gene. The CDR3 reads CASQREGGLTEAFF. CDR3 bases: TGTGCCAGCCAACGGGAAGGGGGACTAACTGAAGCTTTCTTT.

The CDR3 DNA reads TGCGCCAGCAGCTCGGGACAGGGAGGTGCCACTGAAGCTTTCTTT. Protein: CASSSGQGGATEAFF. This chain joins TRBV5-1 and TRBJ1-1; 9 bases are a match to TRBD1. V lost 3 bases to trimming and J lost 4 bases; unmatched junction nucleotides: 7. The CDR3 extends over 15 amino acids. The germline gives CDR1 SGHRS, CDR2 YFSETQ.

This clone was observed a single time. The chain's CDR3 is CASIRTGNTEAFF. CDR3 DNA sequence: TGTGCCAGCATAAGGACAGGGAACACTGAAGCTTTCTTT. This chain uses TRBV12-3 or TRBV12-4 with TRBJ1-1; 7 positions agree with TRBD1. The CDR3 is made up of 13 amino acids. Trimming took 7 bases from V and 1 from J; bases not matched to a gene: 3.

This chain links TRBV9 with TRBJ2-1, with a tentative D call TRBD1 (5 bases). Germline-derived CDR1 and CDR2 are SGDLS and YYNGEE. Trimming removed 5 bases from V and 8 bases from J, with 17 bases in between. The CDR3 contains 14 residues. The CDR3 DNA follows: TGTGCCAGCAGGCTAGGGGCAGGTACGGATGAGCAGTTCTTC. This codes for CASRLGAGTDEQFF.

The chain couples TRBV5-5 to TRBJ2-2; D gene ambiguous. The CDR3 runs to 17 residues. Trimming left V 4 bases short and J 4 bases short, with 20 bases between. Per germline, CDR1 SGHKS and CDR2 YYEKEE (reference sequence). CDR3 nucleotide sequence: TGTGCCAGCAGCGGCACCCCAACCTCAGGAAGCACCGGGGAGCTGTTTTTT. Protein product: CASSGTPTSGSTGELFF.

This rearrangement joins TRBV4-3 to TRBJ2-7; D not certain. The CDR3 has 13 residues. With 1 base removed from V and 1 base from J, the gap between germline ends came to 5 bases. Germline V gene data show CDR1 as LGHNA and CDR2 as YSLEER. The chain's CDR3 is CASSQGASYEQYF. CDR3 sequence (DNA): TGCGCCAGCAGCCAAGGAGCGTCCTACGAGCAGTACTTC.

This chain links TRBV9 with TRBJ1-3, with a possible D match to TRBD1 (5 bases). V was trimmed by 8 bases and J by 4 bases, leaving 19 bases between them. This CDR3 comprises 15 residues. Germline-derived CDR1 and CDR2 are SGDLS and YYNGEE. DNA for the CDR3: TGTGCCAGTTCCACCCCATCCGGGGGGGGAAACACCATATATTTT. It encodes CASSTPSGGGNTIYF.

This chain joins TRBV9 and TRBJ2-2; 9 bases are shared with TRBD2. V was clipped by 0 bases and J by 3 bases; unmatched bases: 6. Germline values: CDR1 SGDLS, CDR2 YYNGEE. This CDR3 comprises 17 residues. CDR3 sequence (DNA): TGTGCCAGCAGCGTAGGGTCTAGCGGGATTGACACCGGGGAGCTGTTTTTT. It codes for CASSVGSSGIDTGELFF.

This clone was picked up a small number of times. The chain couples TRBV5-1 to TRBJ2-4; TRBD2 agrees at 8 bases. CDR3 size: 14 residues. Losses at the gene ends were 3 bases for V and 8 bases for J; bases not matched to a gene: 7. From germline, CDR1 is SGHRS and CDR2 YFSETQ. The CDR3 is CASSSGGRLDIQYF. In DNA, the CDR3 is TGCGCCAGCAGCTCGGGAGGGCGCCTGGACATTCAGTACTTC.

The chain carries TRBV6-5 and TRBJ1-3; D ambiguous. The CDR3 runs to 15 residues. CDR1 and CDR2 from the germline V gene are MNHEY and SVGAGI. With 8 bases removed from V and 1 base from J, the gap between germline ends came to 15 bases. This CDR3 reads CASPAQGVSGNTIYF. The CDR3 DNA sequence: TGTGCCAGCCCCGCCCAAGGAGTGTCTGGAAACACCATATATTTT.

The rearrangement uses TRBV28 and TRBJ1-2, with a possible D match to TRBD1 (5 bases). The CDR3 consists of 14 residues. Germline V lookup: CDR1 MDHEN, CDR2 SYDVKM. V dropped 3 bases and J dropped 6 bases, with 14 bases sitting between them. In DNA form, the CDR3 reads TGTGCCAGCAGTTTTGGGGGGATCGGCGATGGCTACACCTTC. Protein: CASSFGGIGDGYTF.

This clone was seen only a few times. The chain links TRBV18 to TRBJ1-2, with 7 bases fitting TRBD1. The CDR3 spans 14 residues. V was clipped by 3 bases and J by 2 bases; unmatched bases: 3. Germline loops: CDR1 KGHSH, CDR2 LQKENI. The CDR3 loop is CASSPTGMNYGYTF. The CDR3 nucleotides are TGTGCCAGCTCACCGACAGGGATGAACTATGGCTACACCTTC.

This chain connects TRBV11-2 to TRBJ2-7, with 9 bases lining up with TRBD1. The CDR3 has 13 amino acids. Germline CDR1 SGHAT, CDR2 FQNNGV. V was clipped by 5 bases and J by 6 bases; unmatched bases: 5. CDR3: CASSGDRDGEQYF. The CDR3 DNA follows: TGTGCCAGCAGCGGGGACAGGGACGGCGAGCAGTACTTC.

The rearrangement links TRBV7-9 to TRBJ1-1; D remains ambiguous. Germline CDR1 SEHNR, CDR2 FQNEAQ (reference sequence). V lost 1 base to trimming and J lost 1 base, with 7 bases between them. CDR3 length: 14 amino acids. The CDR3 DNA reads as TGTGCCAGCAGCTTAGTTGGAGGGAACACTGAAGCTTTCTTT. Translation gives CASSLVGGNTEAFF.

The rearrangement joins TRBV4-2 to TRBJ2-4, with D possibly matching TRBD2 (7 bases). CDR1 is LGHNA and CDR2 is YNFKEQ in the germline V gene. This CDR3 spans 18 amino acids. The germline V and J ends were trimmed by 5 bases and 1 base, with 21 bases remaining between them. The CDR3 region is CASSYLAERGVAKNIQYF. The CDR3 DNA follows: TGTGCCAGCAGCTACCTAGCGGAGAGGGGGGTGGCCAAAAACATTCAGTACTTC.

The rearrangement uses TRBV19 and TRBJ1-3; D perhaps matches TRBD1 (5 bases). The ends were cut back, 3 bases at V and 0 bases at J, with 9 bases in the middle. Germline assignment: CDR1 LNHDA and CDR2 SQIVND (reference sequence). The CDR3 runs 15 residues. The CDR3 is CASSMGLNSGNTIYF. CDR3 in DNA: TGTGCCAGTAGTATGGGACTTAACTCTGGAAACACCATATATTTT.

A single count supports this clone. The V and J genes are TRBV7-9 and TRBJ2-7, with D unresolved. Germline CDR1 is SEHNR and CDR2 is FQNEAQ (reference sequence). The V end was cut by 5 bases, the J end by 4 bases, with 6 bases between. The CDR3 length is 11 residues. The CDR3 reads CASSRTYEQYF. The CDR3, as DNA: TGTGCCAGCAGCCGTACTTACGAGCAGTACTTC.

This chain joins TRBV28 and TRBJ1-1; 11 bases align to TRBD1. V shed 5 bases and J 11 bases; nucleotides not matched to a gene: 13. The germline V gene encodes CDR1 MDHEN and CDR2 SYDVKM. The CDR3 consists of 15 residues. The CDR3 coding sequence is TGTGCCAGCAGTCACTCCGGGACAGGGGGGGGAGAGGCTTTCTTT. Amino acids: CASSHSGTGGGEAFF.

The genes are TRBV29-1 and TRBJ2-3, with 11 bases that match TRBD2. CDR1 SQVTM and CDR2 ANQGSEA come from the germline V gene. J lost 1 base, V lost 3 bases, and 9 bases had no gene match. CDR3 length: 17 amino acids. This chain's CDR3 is CSVDFSGGAVGTDTQYF. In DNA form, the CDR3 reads TGCAGCGTTGACTTTAGCGGGGGGGCTGTCGGCACAGATACGCAGTATTTT.

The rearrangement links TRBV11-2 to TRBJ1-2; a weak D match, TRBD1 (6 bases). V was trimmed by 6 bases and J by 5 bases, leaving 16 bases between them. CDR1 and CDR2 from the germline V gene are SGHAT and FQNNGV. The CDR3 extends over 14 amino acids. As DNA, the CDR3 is TGTGCCAGCAGGCAAGGGGGGGGTCCTTATGGCTACACCTTC. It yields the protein CASRQGGGPYGYTF.

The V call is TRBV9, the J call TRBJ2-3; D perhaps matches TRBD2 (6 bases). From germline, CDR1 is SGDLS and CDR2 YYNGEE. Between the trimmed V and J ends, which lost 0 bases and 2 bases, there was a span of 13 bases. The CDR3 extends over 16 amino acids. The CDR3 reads CASSVAFGDFTDTQYF. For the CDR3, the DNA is TGTGCCAGCAGCGTAGCTTTTGGGGACTTCACAGATACGCAGTATTTT. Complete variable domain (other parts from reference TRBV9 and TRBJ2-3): DSGVTQTPKHLITATGQRVTLRCSPRSGDLSVYWYQQSLDQGLQFLIQYYNGEERAKGNILERFSAQQFPDLHSELNLSSLELGDSALYFCASSVAFGDFTDTQYFGPGTRLTVL.

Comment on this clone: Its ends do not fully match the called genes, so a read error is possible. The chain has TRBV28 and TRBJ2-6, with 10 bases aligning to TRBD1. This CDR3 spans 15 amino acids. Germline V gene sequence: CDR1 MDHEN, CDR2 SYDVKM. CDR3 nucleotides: TGTGCCAGCAGTTCGCCCGGGACAGGGGTCAACGTCCTGACTTTC. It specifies CASSSPGTGVNVLTF.

The CDR3 bases are TGTGCCAGCAGCCTCCCGGGGATCGGTACGCAGTATTTT. This codes for CASSLPGIGTQYF. The V gene is TRBV3-1 (or the pseudogene TRBV3-2), the J gene TRBJ2-3; tentative D call: TRBD2 (5 bases). Germline V lookup: CDR1 LGHDT, CDR2 YNNKEL (reference sequence). Trimming removed 4 bases from V and 8 bases from J, with 13 bases in between. There are 13 residues in the CDR3.

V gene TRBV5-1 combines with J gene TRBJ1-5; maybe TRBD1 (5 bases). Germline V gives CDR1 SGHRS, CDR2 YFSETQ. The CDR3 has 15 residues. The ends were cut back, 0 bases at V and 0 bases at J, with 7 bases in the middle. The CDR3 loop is CASSLGGDSNQPQHF. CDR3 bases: TGCGCCAGCAGCTTGGGGGGGGATAGCAATCAGCCCCAGCATTTT.

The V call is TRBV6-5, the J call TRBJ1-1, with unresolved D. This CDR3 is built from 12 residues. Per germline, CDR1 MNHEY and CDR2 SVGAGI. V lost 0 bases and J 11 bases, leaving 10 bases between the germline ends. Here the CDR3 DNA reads TGTGCCAGCAGTTACTCGGGAGGTGAGGCTTTCTTT. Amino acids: CASSYSGGEAFF.

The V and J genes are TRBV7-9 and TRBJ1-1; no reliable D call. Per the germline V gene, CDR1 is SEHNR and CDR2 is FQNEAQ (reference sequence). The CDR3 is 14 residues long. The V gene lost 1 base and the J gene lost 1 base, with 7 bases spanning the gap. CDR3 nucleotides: TGTGCCAGCAGCTTAGGTGCGGGGAACACTGAAGCTTTCTTT. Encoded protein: CASSLGAGNTEAFF.

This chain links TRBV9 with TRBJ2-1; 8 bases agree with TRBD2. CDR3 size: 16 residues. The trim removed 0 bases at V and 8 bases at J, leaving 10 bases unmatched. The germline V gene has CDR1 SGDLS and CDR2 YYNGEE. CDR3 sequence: CASSVGPGLEGDEQFF. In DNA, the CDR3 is TGTGCCAGCAGCGTAGGACCGGGACTAGAGGGGGATGAGCAGTTCTTC.

The CDR3 is CASSIEPTGNYGYTF. The CDR3 nucleotides are TGTGCCAGTAGTATAGAGCCCACAGGGAACTATGGCTACACCTTC. The gene calls are TRBV19 and TRBJ1-2; maybe TRBD1 (6 bases). V lost 0 bases to trimming and J lost 2 bases, with 10 bases between them. Germline V lookup: CDR1 LNHDA, CDR2 SQIVND (reference sequence). The CDR3 loop spans 15 amino acids.

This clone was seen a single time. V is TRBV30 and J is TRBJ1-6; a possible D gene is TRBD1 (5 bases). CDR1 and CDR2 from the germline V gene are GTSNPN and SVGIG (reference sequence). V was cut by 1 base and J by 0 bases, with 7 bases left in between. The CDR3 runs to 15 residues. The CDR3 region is CAWSGTLSYNSPLHF. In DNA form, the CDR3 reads TGTGCCTGGAGTGGGACACTCTCCTATAATTCACCCCTCCACTTT.

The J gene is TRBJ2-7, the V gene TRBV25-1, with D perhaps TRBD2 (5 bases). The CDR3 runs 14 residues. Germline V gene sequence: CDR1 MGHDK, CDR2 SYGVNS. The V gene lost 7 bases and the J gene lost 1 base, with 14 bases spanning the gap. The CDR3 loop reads CASTIEGRSYEQYF. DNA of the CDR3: TGTGCCAGCACTATAGAGGGCAGGTCCTACGAGCAGTACTTC.